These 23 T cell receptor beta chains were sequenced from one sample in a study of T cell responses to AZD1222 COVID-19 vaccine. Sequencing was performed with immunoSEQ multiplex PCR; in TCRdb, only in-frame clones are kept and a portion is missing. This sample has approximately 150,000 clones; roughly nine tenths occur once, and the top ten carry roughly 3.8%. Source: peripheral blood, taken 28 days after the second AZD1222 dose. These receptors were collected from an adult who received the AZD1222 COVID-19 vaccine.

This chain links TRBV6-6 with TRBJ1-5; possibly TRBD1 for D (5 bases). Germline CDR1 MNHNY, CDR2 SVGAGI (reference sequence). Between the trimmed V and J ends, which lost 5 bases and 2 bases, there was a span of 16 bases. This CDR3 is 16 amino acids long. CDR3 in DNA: TGTGCCAGCAGTACCGGGGGAAGGAATGGCAATCAGCCCCAGCATTTT. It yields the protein CASSTGGRNGNQPQHF.

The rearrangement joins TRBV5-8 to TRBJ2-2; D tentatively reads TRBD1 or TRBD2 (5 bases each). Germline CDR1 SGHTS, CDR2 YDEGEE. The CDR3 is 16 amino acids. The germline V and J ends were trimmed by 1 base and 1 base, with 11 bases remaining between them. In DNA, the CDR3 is TGTGCCAGCAGCTTGAAAGGGACGGGGAACACCGGGGAGCTGTTTTTT. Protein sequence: CASSLKGTGNTGELFF.

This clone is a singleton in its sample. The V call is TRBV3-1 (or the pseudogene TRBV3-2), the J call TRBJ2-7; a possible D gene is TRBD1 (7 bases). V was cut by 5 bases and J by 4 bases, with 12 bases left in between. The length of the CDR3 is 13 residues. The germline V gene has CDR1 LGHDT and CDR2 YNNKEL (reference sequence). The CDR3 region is CASSETGRYEQYF. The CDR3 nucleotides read TGTGCCAGCAGCGAGACAGGGAGGTACGAGCAGTACTTC.

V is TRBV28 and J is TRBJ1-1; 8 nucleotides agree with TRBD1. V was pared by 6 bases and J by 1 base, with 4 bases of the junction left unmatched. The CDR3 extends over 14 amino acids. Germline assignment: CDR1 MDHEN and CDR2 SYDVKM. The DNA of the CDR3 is TGTGCCAGCAGAAGACAGGGGCCGAACACTGAAGCTTTCTTT. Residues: CASRRQGPNTEAFF.

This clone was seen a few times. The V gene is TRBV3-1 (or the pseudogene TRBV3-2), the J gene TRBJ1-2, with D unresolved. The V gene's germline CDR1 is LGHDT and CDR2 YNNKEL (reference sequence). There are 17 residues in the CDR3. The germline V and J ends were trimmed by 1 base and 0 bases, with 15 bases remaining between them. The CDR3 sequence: CASSQVGWLEANYGYTF. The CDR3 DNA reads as TGTGCCAGCAGCCAAGTAGGATGGCTTGAAGCTAACTATGGCTACACCTTC.

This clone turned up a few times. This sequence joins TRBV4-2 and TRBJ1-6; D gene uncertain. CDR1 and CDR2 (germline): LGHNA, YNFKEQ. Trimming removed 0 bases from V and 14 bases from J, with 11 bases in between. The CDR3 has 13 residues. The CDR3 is CASSQEKGYTLHF. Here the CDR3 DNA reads TGTGCCAGCAGCCAAGAAAAGGGCTACACCCTCCACTTT.

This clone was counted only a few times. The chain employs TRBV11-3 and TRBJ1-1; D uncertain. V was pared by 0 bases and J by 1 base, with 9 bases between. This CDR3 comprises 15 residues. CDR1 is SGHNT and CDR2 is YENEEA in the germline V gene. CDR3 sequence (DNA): TGTGCCAGCAGCTTAGAAAGGGAAGGGAACACTGAAGCTTTCTTT. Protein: CASSLEREGNTEAFF.

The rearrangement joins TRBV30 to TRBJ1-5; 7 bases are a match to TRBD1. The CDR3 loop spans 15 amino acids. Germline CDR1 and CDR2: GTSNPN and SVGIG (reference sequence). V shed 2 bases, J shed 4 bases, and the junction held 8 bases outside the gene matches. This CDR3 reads CAWSFGDSENQPQHF. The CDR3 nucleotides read TGTGCCTGGAGTTTCGGGGACAGCGAGAATCAGCCCCAGCATTTT. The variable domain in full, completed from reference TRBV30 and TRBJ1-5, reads SQTIHQWPATLVQPVGSPLSLECTVEGTSNPNLYWYRQAAGRGLQLLFYSVGIGQISSEVPQNLSASRPQDRQFILSSKKLLLSDSGFYLCAWSFGDSENQPQHFGDGTRLSIL.

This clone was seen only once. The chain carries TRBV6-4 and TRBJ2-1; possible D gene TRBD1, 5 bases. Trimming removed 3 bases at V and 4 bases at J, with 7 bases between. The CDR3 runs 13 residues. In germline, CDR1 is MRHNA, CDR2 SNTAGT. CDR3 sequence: CASSDGAYNEQFF. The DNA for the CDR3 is TGTGCCAGCAGTGATGGGGCTTACAATGAGCAGTTCTTC.

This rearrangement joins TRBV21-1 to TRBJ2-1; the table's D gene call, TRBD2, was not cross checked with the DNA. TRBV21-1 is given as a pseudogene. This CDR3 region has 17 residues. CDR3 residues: CASSNHSARISYNEQFF. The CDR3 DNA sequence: TGTGCCAGCAGCAATCATAGCGCCAGAATCTCCTACAATGAGCAGTTCTTC.

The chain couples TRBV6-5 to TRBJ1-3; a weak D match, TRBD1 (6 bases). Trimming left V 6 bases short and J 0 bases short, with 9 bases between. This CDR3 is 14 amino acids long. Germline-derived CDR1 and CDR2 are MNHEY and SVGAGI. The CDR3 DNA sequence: TGTGCCAGCAGGCGGACAGCCTCTGGAAACACCATATATTTT. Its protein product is CASRRTASGNTIYF.

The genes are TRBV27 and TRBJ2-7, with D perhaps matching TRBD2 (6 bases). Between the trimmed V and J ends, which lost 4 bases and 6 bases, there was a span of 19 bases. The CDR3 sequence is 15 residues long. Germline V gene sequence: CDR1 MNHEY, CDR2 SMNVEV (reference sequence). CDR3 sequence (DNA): TGTGCCAGCAGTTCTCCCTTGGGGGGAGTAGTCGAGCAGTACTTC. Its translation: CASSSPLGGVVEQYF.

The CDR3 here is CASSGPDGHRDYGYTF. In DNA form, the CDR3 reads TGTGCCAGCAGTGGGCCGGACGGGCATCGGGACTATGGCTACACCTTC. The chain combines TRBV6-1 with TRBJ1-2; D ambiguous. This CDR3 region has 16 residues. The ends were cut back, 4 bases at V and 3 bases at J, with 18 bases in the middle. Germline CDR1 is MNHNS and CDR2 is SASEGT.

DNA for the CDR3: TGTGCCAGCTCGGCGGGGACTAGCCAAGAGACCCAGTACTTC. Translation: CASSAGTSQETQYF. The gene calls are TRBV18 and TRBJ2-5, with 8 bases identical to TRBD2. This CDR3 spans 14 amino acids. Germline V lookup: CDR1 KGHSH, CDR2 LQKENI. V shed 6 bases, J shed 1 base, and the junction held 4 bases outside the gene matches.

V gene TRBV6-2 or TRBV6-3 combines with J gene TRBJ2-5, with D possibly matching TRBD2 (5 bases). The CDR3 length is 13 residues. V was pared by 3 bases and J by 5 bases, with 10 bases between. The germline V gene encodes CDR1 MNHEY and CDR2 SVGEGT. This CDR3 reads CASSYRSGETQYF. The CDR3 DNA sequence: TGTGCCAGCAGTTATCGGAGCGGCGAGACCCAGTACTTC.

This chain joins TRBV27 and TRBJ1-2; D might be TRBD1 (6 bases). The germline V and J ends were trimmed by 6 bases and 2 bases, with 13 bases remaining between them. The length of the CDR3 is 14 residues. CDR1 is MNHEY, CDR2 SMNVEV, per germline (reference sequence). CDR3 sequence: CASSDRGGNYGYTF. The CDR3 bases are TGTGCCAGCAGCGACCGAGGGGGAAACTATGGCTACACCTTC.

The CDR3, as DNA: TGTGCCACCTGCGCTGTGGACACAGATACGCAGTATTTT. Amino acids: CATCAVDTDTQYF. This chain uses TRBV24-1 with TRBJ2-3; D remains ambiguous. V was cut by 9 bases and J by 2 bases, with 11 bases left in between. The germline V gene encodes CDR1 KGHDR and CDR2 SFDVKD. The CDR3 length is 13 residues.

CDR3 sequence reads: CASSREQFF. The CDR3 nucleotides read TGTGCCAGTAGTCGAGAGCAGTTCTTC. The genes are TRBV19 and TRBJ2-1; D uncertain. The CDR3 has 9 residues. Per the germline V gene, CDR1 is LNHDA and CDR2 is SQIVND (reference sequence). V gave up 5 bases and J gave up 10 bases, with 3 bases separating them.

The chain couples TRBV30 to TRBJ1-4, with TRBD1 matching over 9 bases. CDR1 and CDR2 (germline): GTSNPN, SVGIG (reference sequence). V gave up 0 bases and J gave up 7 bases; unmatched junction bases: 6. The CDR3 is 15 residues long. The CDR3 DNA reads TGTGCCTGGAGTGTTGGGGGACAGGGTCCTGAAAAACTGTTTTTT. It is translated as CAWSVGGQGPEKLFF.

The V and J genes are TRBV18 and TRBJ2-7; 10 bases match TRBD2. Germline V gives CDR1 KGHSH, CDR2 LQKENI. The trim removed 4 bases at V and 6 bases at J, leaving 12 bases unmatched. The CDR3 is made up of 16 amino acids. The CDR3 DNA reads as TGTGCCAGCTCACAACTCGTACGGACTAGCGGAGTCGAGCAGTACTTC. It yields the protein CASSQLVRTSGVEQYF. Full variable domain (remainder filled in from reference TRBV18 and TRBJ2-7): NAGVMQNPRHLVRRRGQEARLRCSPMKGHSHVYWYRQLPEEGLKFMVYLQKENIIDESGMPKERFSAEFPKEGPSILRIQQVVRGDSAAYFCASSQLVRTSGVEQYFGPGTRLTVT.

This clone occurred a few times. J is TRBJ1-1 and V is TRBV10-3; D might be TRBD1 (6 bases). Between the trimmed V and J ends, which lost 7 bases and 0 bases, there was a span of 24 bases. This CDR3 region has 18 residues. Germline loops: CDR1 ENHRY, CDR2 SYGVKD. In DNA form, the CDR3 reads TGTGCCATCAATGATTGGGGTGAACAGGGCGTAATGAACACTGAAGCTTTCTTT. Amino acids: CAINDWGEQGVMNTEAFF.

The chain's CDR3 is CASSVGPDTEAFF. In DNA, the CDR3 is TGTGCCAGCAGCGTAGGGCCAGACACTGAAGCTTTCTTT. The chain is built from TRBV9 and TRBJ1-1; D is uncertain. The CDR3 consists of 13 residues. CDR1 SGDLS and CDR2 YYNGEE come from the germline V gene. V was trimmed by 0 bases and J by 3 bases, leaving 6 bases between them.

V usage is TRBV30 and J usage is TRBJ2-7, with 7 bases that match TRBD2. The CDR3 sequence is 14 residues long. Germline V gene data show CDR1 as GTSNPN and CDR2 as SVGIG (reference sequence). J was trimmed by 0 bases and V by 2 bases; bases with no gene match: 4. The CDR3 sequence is CAWSPTGGSYEQYF. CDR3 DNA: TGTGCCTGGAGTCCGACGGGGGGCTCCTACGAGCAGTACTTC.